These T cell receptor beta chains were read from a single sample in a study of shared clonotypes between healthy human individuals. The table came from immunoSEQ multiplex PCR; TCRdb's copy has only in-frame clones and leaves some out. The sample carries around 510,000 clones, around 77% recorded once. Sequencing input: PBMCs. These TCRs come from a woman aged 40 to 50 in good health. Some clones in this sample may be carry-over from other donors' samples. Each CDR3 is given with its conserved first and last residue. D genes are given only for firm matches. Only some rows state a clone size, as once, few, many or a class for expanded clones.

V gene: TRBV5-1
D gene: .
clone size: .
J gene: TRBJ2-1
CDR3 protein: CASSLLGVHNEQFF
CDR3 DNA: TGCGCCAGCAGCTTGTTGGGGGTCCACAATGAGCAGTTCTTC

V gene: TRBV28
D gene: .
clone size: .
J gene: TRBJ1-4
CDR3 protein: CASNGGQVEKLFF
CDR3 DNA: TGTGCCAGCAATGGGGGGCAAGTTGAAAAACTGTTTTTT

V gene: TRBV11-1
D gene: TRBD1
clone size: .
J gene: TRBJ1-4
CDR3 protein: CASSLGPGQGEEKLFF
CDR3 DNA: TGTGCCAGCAGCTTAGGCCCGGGACAGGGTGAAGAAAAACTGTTTTTT

V gene: TRBV6-6
D gene: TRBD1
clone size: .
J gene: TRBJ2-5
CDR3 protein: CASSYLRTGDTETQYF
CDR3 DNA: TGTGCCAGCAGTTACCTTCGGACAGGGGACACGGAGACCCAGTACTTC

V gene: TRBV18
D gene: .
clone size: .
J gene: TRBJ2-2
CDR3 protein: CASSRTNTGELFF
CDR3 DNA: TGTGCCAGCTCACGAACTAACACCGGGGAGCTGTTTTTT

V gene: TRBV28
D gene: TRBD2
clone size: .
J gene: TRBJ2-7
CDR3 protein: CASSTSGSTFEQYF
CDR3 DNA: TGTGCCAGCAGTACTAGCGGGAGTACGTTCGAGCAGTACTTC

V gene: TRBV5-1
D gene: .
clone size: .
J gene: TRBJ1-2
CDR3 protein: CASSPTINYGYTF
CDR3 DNA: TGCGCCAGCAGCCCGACAATTAACTATGGCTACACCTTC

V gene: TRBV28
D gene: .
clone size: once
J gene: TRBJ2-7
CDR3 protein: CASRVSGSYEQYF
CDR3 DNA: TGTGCCAGCAGGGTTAGCGGCTCCTACGAGCAGTACTTC

V gene: TRBV4-3
D gene: TRBD2
clone size: few
J gene: TRBJ2-3
CDR3 protein: CASSQELGRVEGDTQYF
CDR3 DNA: TGCGCCAGCAGCCAAGAACTAGGGAGGGTCGAAGGAGATACGCAGTATTTT

V gene: TRBV12-5
D gene: TRBD2
clone size: .
J gene: TRBJ2-1
CDR3 protein: CASVPSTSGRAEGVYEQFF
CDR3 DNA: TGTGCTAGTGTTCCCTCGACTAGCGGGAGGGCCGAGGGTGTCTATGAGCAGTTCTTC

V gene: TRBV4-3
D gene: TRBD1
clone size: .
J gene: TRBJ1-4
CDR3 protein: CASSQGQGGEKLFF
CDR3 DNA: TGCGCCAGCAGCCAAGGACAGGGAGGCGAAAAACTGTTTTTT

V gene: TRBV10-3
D gene: .
clone size: .
J gene: TRBJ1-5
CDR3 protein: CAISADINQPQHF
CDR3 DNA: TGTGCCATCAGTGCGGACATCAATCAGCCCCAGCATTTT

V gene: TRBV15
D gene: .
clone size: .
J gene: TRBJ1-2
CDR3 protein: CATSRDKFFGYTF
CDR3 DNA: TGTGCCACCAGCAGAGATAAGTTTTTCGGATACACCTTC

V gene: TRBV5-1
D gene: .
clone size: .
J gene: TRBJ2-5
CDR3 protein: CASSLEVGGAETQYF
CDR3 DNA: TGCGCCAGCAGCTTGGAGGTGGGGGGCGCGGAGACCCAGTACTTC

V gene: TRBV18
D gene: TRBD2
clone size: few
J gene: TRBJ2-7
CDR3 protein: CASSPVERETEQYF
CDR3 DNA: TGTGCCAGCTCACCCGTGGAGCGGGAGACGGAGCAGTACTTC

V gene: TRBV6-5
D gene: TRBD2
clone size: .
J gene: TRBJ2-7
CDR3 protein: CASSPGLARSYEQYF
CDR3 DNA: TGTGCCAGCAGCCCAGGACTAGCGCGGTCCTACGAGCAGTACTTC

V gene: TRBV7-9
D gene: .
clone size: .
J gene: TRBJ2-6
CDR3 protein: CASSSAGSRSGANVLTF
CDR3 DNA: TGTGCCAGCAGCTCAGCAGGCTCGCGCTCTGGGGCCAACGTCCTGACTTTC